Listed below are T cell receptor beta chains from one sample, sequenced in a study of T cell changes during pregnancy in multiple sclerosis. Sequenced by immunoSEQ multiplex PCR; TCRdb stores in-frame clones only, minus some. The sample carries 65,000 to 85,000 clones, roughly nine tenths recorded once. Material: CD4+ T cells from peripheral blood mononuclear cells, obtained before pregnancy. The receptors were sampled from a female donor with multiple sclerosis, enrolled in a pregnancy study. Both conserved end residues are part of each CDR3. A D gene is named only where the DNA matches it firmly. Rows may omit the clone size; those that give it use once, few, many or a size class.

NA	NA	TRBJ2-7	TRBV6-5	CASSYSRRSSYEQYF
NA	NA	TRBJ2-2	TRBV5-1	CASSPSVGADTGELFF
NA	TRBD1	TRBJ1-5	TRBV28	CASSPMGRGGNQPQHF
NA	TRBD1	TRBJ2-1	TRBV30	CAFHPGTGANEQFF
NA	NA	TRBJ2-3	TRBV7-3	CASSHKLADTQYF
NA	NA	TRBJ1-3	TRBV29-1	CSAWWGDGNTIYF
NA	TRBD1	TRBJ2-1	TRBV10-1	CASSATGTGPYNEQFF
NA	NA	TRBJ1-3	TRBV2	CASSETLGGSGNTIYF
NA	TRBD2	TRBJ2-3	TRBV25-1	CASSAGTSGRPSTDTQYF
NA	TRBD2	TRBJ2-7	TRBV7-6	CASSSLAGVGEQYF
few	NA	TRBJ1-2	TRBV30	CAWSVQNYGYTF
once	TRBD1	TRBJ1-2	TRBV30	CAWSVGGAHGYTF
NA	TRBD2	TRBJ2-1	TRBV7-9	CASSSPGLAGYNEQFF
NA	NA	TRBJ1-5	TRBV16	CASSPGNRGYVAAQPQHF
NA	NA	TRBJ2-2	TRBV7-3	CASSLNGGRNTGELFF
NA	TRBD1	TRBJ2-7	TRBV25-1	CASSGGQGAYEQYF
NA	NA	TRBJ1-5	TRBV6-1	CASSAQRSYQPQHF
NA	NA	TRBJ1-5	TRBV27	CASRPTGYSNQPQHF
NA	TRBD1	TRBJ1-1	TRBV5-5	CASSRQGMNTEAFF
NA	TRBD1	TRBJ2-7	TRBV5-6	CASSLGTGAYEQYF
NA	TRBD1	TRBJ1-5	TRBV28	CASSLSDRGHQPQHF
NA	NA	TRBJ2-5	TRBV28	CASSPPGIETQYF
NA	NA	TRBJ1-2	TRBV28	CASSPQVLRGYTF
NA	TRBD1	TRBJ2-1	TRBV9	CASSVSLQGARNEQFF
NA	NA	TRBJ2-5	TRBV5-1	CASSLALVRQETQYF
NA	NA	TRBJ2-3	TRBV6-1	CASSERRGWEDTQYF
NA	NA	TRBJ2-1	TRBV7-3	CASSYRERFYNEQFF
NA	NA	TRBJ2-3	TRBV28	CASSAPGLATDTQYF
NA	NA	TRBJ1-3	TRBV19	CASTQTEIGNTIYF
NA	NA	TRBJ1-1	TRBV19	CASSIGALNTEAFF
NA	NA	TRBJ1-2	TRBV14	CASSQNRRNRGYTF
NA	NA	TRBJ2-1	TRBV9	CASSVGGGGYNEQFF
NA	NA	TRBJ1-2	TRBV25-1	CASSSGANYGYTF